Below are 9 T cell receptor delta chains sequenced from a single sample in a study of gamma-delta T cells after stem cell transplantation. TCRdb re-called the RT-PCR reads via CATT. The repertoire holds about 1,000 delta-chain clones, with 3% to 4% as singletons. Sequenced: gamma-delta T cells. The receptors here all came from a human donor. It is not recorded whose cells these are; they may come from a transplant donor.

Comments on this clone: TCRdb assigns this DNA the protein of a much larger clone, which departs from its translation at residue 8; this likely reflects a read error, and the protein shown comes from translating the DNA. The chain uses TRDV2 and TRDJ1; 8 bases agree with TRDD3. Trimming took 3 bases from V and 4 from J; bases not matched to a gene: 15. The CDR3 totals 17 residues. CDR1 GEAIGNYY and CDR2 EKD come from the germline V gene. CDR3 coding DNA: TGTGCCTGTGACCTACTGGGGGCTAAGAGGCAAATCGATAAACTCATCTTT. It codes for CACDLLGAKRQIDKLIF.

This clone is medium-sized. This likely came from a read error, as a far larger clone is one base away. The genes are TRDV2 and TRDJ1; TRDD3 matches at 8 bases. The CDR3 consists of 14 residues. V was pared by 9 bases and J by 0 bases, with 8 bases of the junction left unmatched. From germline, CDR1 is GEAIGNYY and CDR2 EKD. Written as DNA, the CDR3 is TGTGCCCCTGACAAACTGGGGGACACCGATAAACTCATCTTT. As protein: CAPDKLGDTDKLIF.

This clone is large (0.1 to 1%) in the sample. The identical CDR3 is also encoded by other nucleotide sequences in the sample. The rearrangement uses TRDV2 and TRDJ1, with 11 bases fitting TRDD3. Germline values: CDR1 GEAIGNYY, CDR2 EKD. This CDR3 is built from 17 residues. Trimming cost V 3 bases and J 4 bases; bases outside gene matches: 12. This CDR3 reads CACDLLGDKRQIDKLIF. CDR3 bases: TGTGCCTGTGACCTACTGGGGGATAAGAGGCAAATCGATAAACTCATCTTT.

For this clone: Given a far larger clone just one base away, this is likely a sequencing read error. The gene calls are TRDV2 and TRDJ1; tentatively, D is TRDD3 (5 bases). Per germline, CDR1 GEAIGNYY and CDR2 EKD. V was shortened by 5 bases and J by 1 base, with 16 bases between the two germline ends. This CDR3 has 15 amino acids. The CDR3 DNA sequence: TGTGCCTGTGGCCCGTCCCCGGGGGGCACCGATAAACTCATCTTT. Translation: CACGPSPGGTDKLIF.

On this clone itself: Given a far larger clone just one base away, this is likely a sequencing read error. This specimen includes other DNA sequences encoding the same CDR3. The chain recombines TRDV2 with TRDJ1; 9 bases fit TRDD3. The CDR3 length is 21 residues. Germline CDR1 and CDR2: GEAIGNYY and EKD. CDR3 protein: CACDTVRGLSSGGSLTDKLIF. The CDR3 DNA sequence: TGTGCCTGTGACACCGTAAGGGGACTCTCCTCTGGGGGATCCCTTACCGATAAACTCATCTTC.

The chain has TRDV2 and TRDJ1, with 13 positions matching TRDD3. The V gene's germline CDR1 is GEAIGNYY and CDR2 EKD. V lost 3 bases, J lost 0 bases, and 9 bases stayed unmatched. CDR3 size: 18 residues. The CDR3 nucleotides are TGTGCCTGTGACGGGATACTGGGGGATACGGGGAACACCGATAAACTCATCTTT. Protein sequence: CACDGILGDTGNTDKLIF.

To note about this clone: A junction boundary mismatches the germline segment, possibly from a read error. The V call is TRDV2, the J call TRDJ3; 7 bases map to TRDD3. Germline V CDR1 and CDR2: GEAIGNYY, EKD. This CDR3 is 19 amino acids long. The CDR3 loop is CACDTGGSRISLDTRQMFF. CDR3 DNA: TGTGCCTGTGACACCGGGGGATCCCGAATCTCCTTGGACACCCGACAGATGTTTTTC.

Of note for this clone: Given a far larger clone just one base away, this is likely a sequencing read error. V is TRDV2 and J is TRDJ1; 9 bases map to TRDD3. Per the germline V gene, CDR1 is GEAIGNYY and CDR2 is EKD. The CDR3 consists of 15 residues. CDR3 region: CACDTLGDKRSKFIF. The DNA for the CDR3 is TGTGCCTGTGACACCTTGGGGGATAAGAGGAGTAAATTCATCTTT.

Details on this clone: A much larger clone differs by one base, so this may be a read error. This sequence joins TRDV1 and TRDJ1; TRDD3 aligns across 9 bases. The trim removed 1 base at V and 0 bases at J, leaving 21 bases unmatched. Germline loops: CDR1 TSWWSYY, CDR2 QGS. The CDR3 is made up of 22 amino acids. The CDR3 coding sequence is TGTGCTCTTGGGGAACATTCCGGTAGCTACTGGGGGACACACCCGTACACCGATAAACTCATCTTT. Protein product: CALGEHSGSYWGTHPYTDKLIF.